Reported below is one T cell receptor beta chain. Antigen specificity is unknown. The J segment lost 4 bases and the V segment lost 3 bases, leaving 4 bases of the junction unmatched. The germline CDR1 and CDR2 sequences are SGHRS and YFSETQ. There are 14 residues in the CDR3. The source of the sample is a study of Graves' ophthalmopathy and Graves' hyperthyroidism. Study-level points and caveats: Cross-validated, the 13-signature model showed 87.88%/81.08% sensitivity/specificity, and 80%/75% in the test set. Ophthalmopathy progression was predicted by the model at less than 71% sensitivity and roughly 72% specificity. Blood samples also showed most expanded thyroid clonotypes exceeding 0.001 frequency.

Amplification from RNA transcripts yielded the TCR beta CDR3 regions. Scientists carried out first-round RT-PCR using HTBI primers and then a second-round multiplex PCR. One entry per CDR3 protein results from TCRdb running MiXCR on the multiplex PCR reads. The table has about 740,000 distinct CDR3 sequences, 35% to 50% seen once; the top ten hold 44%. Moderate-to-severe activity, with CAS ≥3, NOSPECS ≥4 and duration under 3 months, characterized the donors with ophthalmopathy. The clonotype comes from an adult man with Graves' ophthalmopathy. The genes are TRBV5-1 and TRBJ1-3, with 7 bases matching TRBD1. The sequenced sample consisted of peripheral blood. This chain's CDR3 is CASSSGTVGNTIYF. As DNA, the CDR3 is TGCGCCAGCAGCTCCGGGACAGTCGGAAACACCATATATTTT.